This T cell receptor (beta chain) was profiled in a study of blood T cell repertoires in COVID-19. As for the study in general: The origin of the acute and convalescent COVID-19 samples was the United States, Italy and Spain. PBMCs, B-cell-depleted T cells, or T cells were the source of the cDNA or gDNA that made up the material.

The germline V gene has CDR1 KGHSH and CDR2 LQKENI. V was clipped by 5 bases and J by 4 bases, with 7 bases between them. The CDR3 is 12 residues long. In the original analysis: The assay estimated nucleated cells by amplifying reference gene primers. Here immunoSEQ multiplex PCR was the method, and the copy in TCRdb shows in-frame clones only, minus some. V, J and clone size are taken as reported in that table, and D and trimming were inferred from the DNA itself. The top ten clones hold 1.2% of a sample with more than 250,000 clones, about four fifths of them seen once. The source of this sequence is a woman between 45 and 65 years old with acute or convalescent COVID-19. Sequencing was carried out using peripheral blood. The chain combines TRBV18 with TRBJ2-3; tentatively, D is TRBD2 (5 bases). The CDR3 DNA reads as TGTGCCAGCTCAAGAGGGCCAGATACGCAGTATTTT. This translates into CASSRGPDTQYF.